The 31 T cell receptor beta chains below were found in one sample sequenced in a study of control samples from healthy donors and cancer patients. TCRdb keeps only in-frame clones here, not all; method: immunoSEQ multiplex PCR. This table holds roughly 150,000 clones, roughly nine tenths found once. Sequencing was done on a sample of blood. Receptors were obtained from a woman in her twenties or thirties in good health.

The rearrangement uses TRBV6-5 and TRBJ1-1, with 7 bases identical to TRBD1. Looked up from germline, CDR1 is MNHEY and CDR2 is SVGAGI. The CDR3 runs 15 residues. Germline trimming cut 5 bases from V and 5 bases from J; bases unmatched to any gene: 11. The CDR3: CASSRVLRGSTEAFF. The CDR3 DNA reads as TGTGCCAGCAGTCGCGTCCTCAGGGGGTCAACTGAAGCTTTCTTT.

This clone appeared once. The chain links TRBV7-9 to TRBJ2-7, with D possibly being TRBD1 or TRBD2 (5 bases each). The CDR3 is 14 amino acids. Germline-derived CDR1 and CDR2 are SEHNR and FQNEAQ (reference sequence). V lost 8 bases, J lost 0 bases, and 14 bases lay in between. Here the CDR3 reads CASARDASSYEQYF. CDR3 nucleotide sequence: TGTGCCAGCGCCCGGGACGCTAGCTCCTACGAGCAGTACTTC.

The chain links TRBV29-1 to TRBJ1-2; D remains unclear. Trimming pared 6 bases from V and 0 bases from J, leaving 11 bases between. The CDR3 contains 13 residues. The germline V gene has CDR1 SQVTM and CDR2 ANQGSEA. CDR3 protein: CSVKDRTNYGYTF. CDR3 sequence (DNA): TGCAGCGTCAAGGACCGAACTAACTATGGCTACACCTTC.

The chain is built from TRBV7-2 and TRBJ2-7, with 9 bases that match TRBD2. This CDR3 is 17 amino acids long. Trimming removed 2 bases from V and 1 base from J; junction bases left unmatched: 9. Looked up from germline, CDR1 is SGHTA and CDR2 is FQGNSA. As DNA, the CDR3 is TGTGCCAGCAGCTTAAAGGCTAGCGGGAAGGATTCCTACGAGCAGTACTTC. Translating gives CASSLKASGKDSYEQYF.

The genes are TRBV10-3 and TRBJ2-1, with D unclear. This CDR3 is built from 14 residues. The V and J ends lost 3 bases and 5 bases respectively, with 11 bases between them. Germline V gives CDR1 ENHRY, CDR2 SYGVKD. This chain's CDR3 is CAISDRGKDNEQFF. For the CDR3, the DNA is TGTGCCATCAGTGATCGAGGAAAAGACAATGAGCAGTTCTTC.

The chain uses TRBV15 and TRBJ1-2; D unresolved. The CDR3 loop spans 14 amino acids. Trimming removed 5 bases from V and 8 bases from J, with 18 bases in between. Germline V CDR1 and CDR2: LNHNV, YYDKDF (reference sequence). In nucleotides, the CDR3 is TGTGCCACCAGCCCCCGGCCCCCACTGGACGGCTACACCTTC. It specifies CATSPRPPLDGYTF.

The gene calls are TRBV6-6 and TRBJ2-1; tentatively, D is TRBD2 (6 bases). The V end was cut by 5 bases, the J end by 0 bases, with 17 bases between. The CDR3 runs 17 residues. Germline V gene lookup returns CDR1 MNHNY and CDR2 SVGAGI (reference sequence). In DNA, the CDR3 is TGTGCCAGCAGTCCTCTGCCGGCGGGGAGCTCCTACAATGAGCAGTTCTTC. It encodes CASSPLPAGSSYNEQFF.

The V gene is TRBV20-1, the J gene TRBJ2-7, with D maybe TRBD2 (5 bases). The germline gives CDR1 DFQATT, CDR2 SNEGSKA (reference sequence). Trimming took off 3 bases at V and 0 bases at J, with 6 bases between the two ends. This CDR3 is 12 amino acids long. The CDR3 region is CSASAGSYEQYF. The CDR3 region has the DNA TGCAGTGCTAGTGCGGGCTCCTACGAGCAGTACTTC.

This rearrangement joins TRBV30 to TRBJ1-6, with 9 bases aligning to TRBD1. The CDR3 totals 16 residues. CDR1 is GTSNPN, CDR2 SVGIG, per germline (reference sequence). V lost 1 base and J lost 9; bases outside the gene matches: 10. CDR3 nucleotides: TGTGCCTGGAGTGGGGGGGGCGGGACAGGGTTTTCACCCCTCCACTTT. It yields the protein CAWSGGGGTGFSPLHF.

The chain links TRBV28 to TRBJ1-6; 7 bases match TRBD1. The CDR3 totals 17 residues. V shed 5 bases and J 1 base; nucleotides not matched to a gene: 8. CDR1 is MDHEN, CDR2 SYDVKM, per germline. The CDR3 sequence is CASSPGDSPSYNSPLHF. The CDR3 DNA is TGTGCCAGCAGTCCCGGGGACAGTCCTTCCTATAATTCACCCCTCCACTTT.

This clone was picked up one time. The chain employs TRBV18 and TRBJ2-5; the D gene is possibly TRBD2 (5 bases). CDR1 is KGHSH, CDR2 LQKENI, per germline. This CDR3 comprises 14 residues. The V gene lost 0 bases and the J gene lost 2 bases, with 7 bases spanning the gap. The DNA of the CDR3 is TGTGCCAGCTCACCACCGAGGAGGCAAGAGACCCAGTACTTC. Amino acids: CASSPPRRQETQYF. Filled out from reference TRBV18 and TRBJ2-5, the complete variable domain reads NAGVMQNPRHLVRRRGQEARLRCSPMKGHSHVYWYRQLPEEGLKFMVYLQKENIIDESGMPKERFSAEFPKEGPSILRIQQVVRGDSAAYFCASSPPRRQETQYFGPGTRLLVL.

V usage is TRBV10-1 and J usage is TRBJ2-5; TRBD1 aligns across 7 bases. The CDR3 covers 14 residues. In germline, CDR1 is WNHNN, CDR2 SYGVQD (reference sequence). V shed 2 bases and J 4 bases; nucleotides not matched to a gene: 4. The CDR3 DNA follows: TGCGCCAGCAGTGAGGGACAGGTTCGAGAGACCCAGTACTTC. Protein sequence: CASSEGQVRETQYF.

V gene TRBV18 combines with J gene TRBJ2-7, with D possibly being TRBD1 (6 bases). This CDR3 has 19 amino acids. V shed 0 bases and J shed 3 bases, with 24 bases lying between them. Germline assignment: CDR1 KGHSH and CDR2 LQKENI. The CDR3 sequence: CASSPPKVEGENVDYEQYF. CDR3 bases: TGTGCCAGCTCACCACCAAAAGTTGAGGGGGAAAATGTAGACTACGAGCAGTACTTC.

The chain carries TRBV28 and TRBJ2-6; D remains ambiguous. Between the trimmed V and J ends, which lost 3 bases and 0 bases, there was a span of 6 bases. Germline CDR1 is MDHEN and CDR2 is SYDVKM. CDR3 length: 15 residues. The CDR3 is CASSLSSSGANVLTF. The CDR3 DNA reads as TGTGCCAGCAGTTTGTCGAGCTCTGGGGCCAACGTCCTGACTTTC.

This clone was detected once. The chain joins TRBV10-2 to TRBJ2-7; D perhaps matches TRBD1 (6 bases). Germline V CDR1 and CDR2: WSHSY, SAAADI. The V and J ends lost 3 bases and 0 bases respectively, with 9 bases between them. This CDR3 has 14 amino acids. The CDR3 sequence: CASSDRTASYEQYF. CDR3 DNA: TGCGCCAGCAGTGATAGGACAGCCTCCTACGAGCAGTACTTC.

The chain combines TRBV4-1 with TRBJ1-4; D is undetermined. Trimming took 0 bases from V and 3 from J, leaving 8 bases between them. CDR3 length: 15 residues. Germline CDR1 is MGHRA and CDR2 is YSYEKL. DNA of the CDR3: TGCGCCAGCAGCCAAGACCCGGGTTCTAATGAAAAACTGTTTTTT. This translates into CASSQDPGSNEKLFF.

This clone was seen only once. V usage is TRBV15 and J usage is TRBJ2-3, with no clear D. CDR1 is LNHNV, CDR2 YYDKDF, per germline (reference sequence). This CDR3 spans 16 amino acids. V dropped 0 bases and J dropped 0 bases, with 10 bases sitting between them. The CDR3: CATSRDTPTSTDTQYF. CDR3 nucleotides: TGTGCCACCAGCAGAGATACGCCAACTAGCACAGATACGCAGTATTTT.

V is TRBV20-1 and J is TRBJ2-4, with D possibly TRBD1 on 6 matching bases. This CDR3 has 12 residues. The ends were cut back, 3 bases at V and 12 bases at J, with 15 bases in the middle. CDR1 is DFQATT and CDR2 is SNEGSKA in the germline V gene (reference sequence). In DNA form, the CDR3 reads TGCAGTGCTAGTCAGGGGCCAGAATCTCAGTACTTC. As protein: CSASQGPESQYF.

The chain uses TRBV28 and TRBJ1-4; D is unresolved. Germline CDR1 reads MDHEN; CDR2 reads SYDVKM. Trimming pared 5 bases from V and 0 bases from J, leaving 13 bases between. This CDR3 has 16 amino acids. This CDR3 reads CASSPPLVATNEKLFF. Here the CDR3 DNA reads TGTGCCAGCAGTCCGCCCCTCGTCGCAACTAATGAAAAACTGTTTTTT. The full variable domain, in which reference TRBV28 and TRBJ1-4 provide the parts outside the CDR3, is DVKVTQSSRYLVKRTGEKVFLECVQDMDHENMFWYRQDPGLGLRLIYFSYDVKMKEKGDIPEGYSVSREKKERFSLILESASTNQTSMYLCASSPPLVATNEKLFFGSGTQLSVL.

The J gene is TRBJ1-2, the V gene TRBV9; TRBD1 aligns across 7 bases. V trimming: 3 bases; J trimming: 7 bases; junction bases outside the gene matches: 15. CDR1 is SGDLS and CDR2 is YYNGEE in the germline V gene. CDR3 length: 16 amino acids. The CDR3 is CASSARGGQERVGYTF. CDR3 nucleotides: TGTGCCAGCAGCGCAAGGGGCGGACAGGAGCGGGTTGGCTACACCTTC. Filled out from reference TRBV9 and TRBJ1-2, the complete variable domain reads DSGVTQTPKHLITATGQRVTLRCSPRSGDLSVYWYQQSLDQGLQFLIQYYNGEERAKGNILERFSAQQFPDLHSELNLSSLELGDSALYFCASSARGGQERVGYTFGSGTRLTVV.

CDR3 DNA sequence: TGTGCCAGCATCGGGGGGCTAGCGGGCCCCGCGAACACCGGGGAGCTGTTTTTT. Encoded protein: CASIGGLAGPANTGELFF. J is TRBJ2-2 and V is TRBV7-6, with TRBD2 matching over 8 bases. Germline loops: CDR1 SGHVS, CDR2 FNYEAQ. Trimming removed 7 bases from V and 0 bases from J; junction bases left unmatched: 13. The CDR3 covers 18 residues. The full variable domain, completed using reference TRBV7-6 and TRBJ2-2, is GAGVSQSPRYKVTKRGQDVALRCDPISGHVSLYWYRQALGQGPEFLTYFNYEAQQDKSGLPNDRFSAERPEGSISTLTIQRTEQRDSAMYRCASIGGLAGPANTGELFFGEGSRLTVL.

This rearrangement joins TRBV30 to TRBJ1-1, with 7 bases that match TRBD1. In germline, CDR1 is GTSNPN, CDR2 SVGIG (reference sequence). This CDR3 is built from 13 residues. After removal of 0 bases from V and 6 bases from J, the junction contained 4 bases not matched to a gene. As DNA, the CDR3 is TGTGCCTGGAGTGTAGGGGGCTGGTCTGAAGCTTTCTTT. It yields the protein CAWSVGGWSEAFF.

This chain links TRBV7-9 with TRBJ1-4, with D hard to call. The length of the CDR3 is 15 residues. Germline V gives CDR1 SEHNR, CDR2 FQNEAQ (reference sequence). V lost 0 bases and J 6 bases, leaving 11 bases between the germline ends. CDR3 sequence reads: CASSLAGMLDEKLFF. CDR3 in DNA: TGTGCCAGCAGCTTAGCTGGGATGTTGGATGAAAAACTGTTTTTT.

The CDR3 nucleotides are TGTGCCAGCAAGACAGGGCTTCCCTACGAGCAGTACTTC. It codes for CASKTGLPYEQYF. The V call is TRBV28, the J call TRBJ2-7, with 7 bases matching TRBD1. CDR1 is MDHEN and CDR2 is SYDVKM in the germline V gene. The CDR3 covers 13 residues. With 7 bases clipped from V and 2 bases from J, the junction kept 5 bases outside the gene matches.

This chain connects TRBV7-8 to TRBJ2-5, with unresolved D. Trimming pared 3 bases from V and 4 bases from J, leaving 12 bases between. CDR3 length: 14 residues. In germline, CDR1 is SGHVS, CDR2 FQNEAQ. This chain's CDR3 is CASSFPKKSETQYF. CDR3 in DNA: TGTGCCAGCAGCTTCCCTAAGAAGTCAGAGACCCAGTACTTC.

The chain combines TRBV19 with TRBJ2-7; 9 bases fit TRBD1. The CDR3 is 15 amino acids. The trim removed 7 bases at V and 2 bases at J, leaving 9 bases unmatched. Germline CDR1 LNHDA, CDR2 SQIVND (reference sequence). Written as DNA, the CDR3 is TGTGCCAGTAATCAGGAGGGACAGGGACCCTACGAGCAGTACTTC. It encodes CASNQEGQGPYEQYF.

This chain links TRBV6-2 or TRBV6-3 with TRBJ1-5; D unresolved. Trimming pared 2 bases from V and 6 bases from J, leaving 11 bases between. Germline-derived CDR1 and CDR2 are MNHEY and SVGEGT. CDR3 length: 14 residues. This chain's CDR3 is CASSYGGFGQPQHF. The DNA for the CDR3 is TGTGCCAGCAGTTACGGAGGGTTTGGTCAGCCCCAGCATTTT.

This chain links TRBV5-4 with TRBJ2-7; TRBD1 aligns across 11 bases. The CDR3 loop spans 15 amino acids. In germline, CDR1 is SGHNT, CDR2 YYREEE (reference sequence). J lost 2 bases, V lost 5 bases, and 6 bases had no gene match. The CDR3 DNA is TGTGCCAGCAGTAGCCGGGACAGGGGGACCTACGAGCAGTACTTC. Translated, it gives CASSSRDRGTYEQYF.

The V and J genes are TRBV29-1 and TRBJ1-2; 9 bases are shared with TRBD1. The V gene's germline CDR1 is SQVTM and CDR2 ANQGSEA. J gave up 4 bases and V 8 bases, and 5 bases lay outside the gene matches. The CDR3 spans 12 residues. The CDR3: CSYGQGTYGYTF. CDR3 sequence (DNA): TGCAGCTATGGACAGGGGACCTATGGCTACACCTTC.

This clone was counted once. V is TRBV5-6 and J is TRBJ2-2; TRBD2 might be the D (6 bases). Trimming cost V 1 base and J 1 base, with 11 bases left between them. The CDR3 contains 16 residues. Per germline, CDR1 SGHDT and CDR2 YYEEEE. In nucleotides, the CDR3 is TGTGCCAGCAGCTTGTTATGGCGGGAGAACACCGGGGAGCTGTTTTTT. Amino acids: CASSLLWRENTGELFF.

CDR3 sequence (DNA): TGTGCCACCAGCAGAGATCAGATTCCCGGGGAGCTGTTTTTT. This translates into CATSRDQIPGELFF. V gene TRBV15 combines with J gene TRBJ2-2, with D hard to call. CDR3 size: 14 residues. Trimming removed 0 bases from V and 6 bases from J, with 8 bases in between. CDR1 and CDR2 from the germline V gene are LNHNV and YYDKDF (reference sequence).